Detailed here is one TCR beta chain. Its specificity is not known. Samples were collected from each patient before treatment and during treatment. Each patient gave between 1 and 8 of them in total. The source of the sample is a study of PD-L1 blockade in urothelial cancer. As for the study in general: Blood was subjected to analysis at 3 weeks (second dose) and 6 weeks following treatment start. Per blood sample, T cells had a median of roughly 150,000. Findings and limits, study-wide: For durable-benefit patients, tumor-associated blood clones expanded more at 3 weeks.

This CDR3 has 17 residues. V was shortened by 0 bases and J by 0 bases, with 13 bases between the two germline ends. CDR1 and CDR2 from the germline V gene are SGDLS and YYNGEE. Produced via immunoSEQ multiplex PCR; TCRdb's table is partial and in-frame only. This sample has about 80,000 clones, with roughly 87% found just once. V gene TRBV9 combines with J gene TRBJ2-1; maybe TRBD1 (6 bases). This specimen consisted of PBMCs, obtained around atezolizumab (anti-PD-L1) treatment. This TCR was sampled from a woman aged 70-85 years with urothelial cancer. CDR3 DNA sequence: TGTGCCAGCAGCGTAGAGGACAGCTCCCTCTCCTACAATGAGCAGTTCTTC. This codes for CASSVEDSSLSYNEQFF.